This TCR beta chain was sequenced for a study of T cell repertoires in cytomegalovirus infection. Study as a whole: Public TCR beta signatures provided an indication of both CMV infection and a matching HLA type. Study observations and caveats: CMV-specific TCR beta clonotypes restricted by HLA-C were the ones dominating the ex vivo response. Carriage of CMV together with the relevant HLA was identifiable through cumulative public TCR beta family frequency.

A single record per CDR3 protein comes from TCRdb applying MiXCR to the reads. The table records about 110,000 distinct CDR3 sequences, about 28% of them present only once. With respect to this clonotype: The antigen remains undetermined.

Here the sequenced sample was CD8+ T cells from cultured PBMCs, taken from culture after CMV antigen stimulation. This sequence was found in a human donor in good health (CMV status not recorded). Some clones in this sample may be carry-over from other donors' samples.

The CDR3 DNA reads TGTGCCAGCACCGACCCTGGGCTTTATCGCTACACCTTC. Residues: CASTDPGLYRYTF. The chain recombines TRBV7-9 with TRBJ1-2, with unresolved D. Trimming stripped 7 bases from V and 9 bases from J, with 18 bases between. Germline V lookup: CDR1 SEHNR, CDR2 FQNEAQ (reference sequence). The CDR3 extends over 13 amino acids.